This TCR beta chain was obtained from a study of siplizumab effects on memory and regulatory T cells. Study observations and caveats: There appeared to be greater diversity in naive T cells than in memory cells, and naive T cells seemed major contributors to the alloresponse.

Germline-derived CDR1 and CDR2 are SNHLY and FYNNEI. The CDR3 loop spans 12 amino acids. V dropped 4 bases and J dropped 5 bases, with 8 bases sitting between them. Libraries were prepared by immunoSEQ multiplex PCR; TCRdb keeps only in-frame clonotypes and omits some of them. The sample carries under 150,000 clones, roughly 94% recorded once. This clone has just a few counts. The antigen is unknown. The sequence was obtained from a human donor in good health. The chain joins TRBV2 to TRBJ1-2, with D unresolved. Sequenced input: non-Treg CD4+ T cells sorted from blood. CDR3 nucleotide sequence: TGTGCCAGCAGTGTAACCCAGTATGGCTACACCTTC. The encoded protein is CASSVTQYGYTF. The full variable domain, with the rest looked up from reference TRBV2 and TRBJ1-2, is EPEVTQTPSHQVTQMGQEVILRCVPISNHLYFYWYRQILGQKVEFLVSFYNNEISEKSEIFDDQFSVERPDGSNFTLKIRSTKLEDSAMYFCASSVTQYGYTFGSGTRLTVV.